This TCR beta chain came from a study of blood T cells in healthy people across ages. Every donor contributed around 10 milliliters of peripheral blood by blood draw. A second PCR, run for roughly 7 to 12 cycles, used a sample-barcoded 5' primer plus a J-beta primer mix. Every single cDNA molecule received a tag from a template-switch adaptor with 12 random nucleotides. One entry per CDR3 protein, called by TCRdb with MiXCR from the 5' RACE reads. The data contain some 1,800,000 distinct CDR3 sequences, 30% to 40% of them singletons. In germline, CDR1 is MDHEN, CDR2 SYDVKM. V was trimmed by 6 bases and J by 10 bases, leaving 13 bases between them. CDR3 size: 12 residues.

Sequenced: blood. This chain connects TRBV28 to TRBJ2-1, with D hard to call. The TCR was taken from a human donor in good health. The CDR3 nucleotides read TGTGCCAGCAGGACGAATACAAGGGAGCAGTTCTTC. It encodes CASRTNTREQFF. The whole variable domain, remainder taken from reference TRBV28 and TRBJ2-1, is DVKVTQSSRYLVKRTGEKVFLECVQDMDHENMFWYRQDPGLGLRLIYFSYDVKMKEKGDIPEGYSVSREKKERFSLILESASTNQTSMYLCASRTNTREQFFGPGTRLTVL.